Sequencing of this T cell receptor beta chain was carried out in a study of cytomegalovirus exposure and HLA in healthy donors. Germline assignment: CDR1 MNHNS and CDR2 SASEGT. The CDR3 consists of 15 residues. With 4 bases removed from V and 4 bases from J, the gap between germline ends came to 14 bases. Comments on this clone: Its antigen is not identified.

Both 60 Vbeta primers and 13 Jbeta primers went into the PCR. Repertoires were generated with immunoSEQ multiplex PCR, while TCRdb's copy carries only in-frame clones and drops some. The data show around 120,000 clones, 80% seen once. Study observations and caveats: HLA restriction was apparent for most CMV-associated TCR beta chains in a later analysis.

Sequenced input: PBMCs. This chain links TRBV6-1 with TRBJ2-1, with D maybe TRBD1 (6 bases). The sequence derives from a woman between 40 and 55 years old in good health and CMV-seronegative. The chain's CDR3 is CASSGTRGLYNEQFF. Here the CDR3 DNA reads TGTGCCAGCAGTGGTACCAGGGGATTATACAATGAGCAGTTCTTC.